These 29 T cell receptor beta chains share one sample of origin, sequenced in a study of shared clonotypes between healthy human individuals. Libraries were prepared by immunoSEQ multiplex PCR; TCRdb keeps only in-frame clonotypes and omits some of them. The data hold about 2 million clones, with roughly 95% observed a single time. The naive CD8 subset, CD45RO-negative cells positively selected for CCR7, excluded terminally differentiated effector memory CD45RA+ cells. Material for sequencing was naive CD8+ T cells sorted from blood. These receptors were taken from a man aged 18-30 years in good health.

The gene calls are TRBV29-1 and TRBJ2-7; TRBD1 or TRBD2 may be the D gene (6 bases each). The length of the CDR3 is 13 residues. V lost 6 bases and J lost 3, with 15 bases in between. CDR1 and CDR2 from the germline V gene are SQVTM and ANQGSEA. This chain's CDR3 is CSVRGRGLYEQYF. In DNA, the CDR3 is TGCAGCGTCCGAGGCAGGGGACTCTACGAGCAGTACTTC.

The chain uses TRBV9 and TRBJ2-7; D could derive from TRBD1 or TRBD2 (6 bases each). The CDR3 extends over 15 amino acids. The V gene's germline CDR1 is SGDLS and CDR2 YYNGEE. The V and J ends lost 0 bases and 5 bases respectively, with 15 bases between them. The CDR3: CASSVEGGQKNEQYF. Here the CDR3 DNA reads TGTGCCAGCAGCGTAGAGGGGGGCCAGAAGAACGAGCAGTACTTC.

This chain connects TRBV27 to TRBJ2-7, with TRBD1 as a possible D gene (6 bases). This CDR3 contains 12 residues. The germline V gene has CDR1 MNHEY and CDR2 SMNVEV (reference sequence). Trimming took 2 bases from V and 7 from J, leaving 9 bases between them. The DNA of the CDR3 is TGTGCCAGCAGTTTACCCGGACAGGAGCAGTACTTC. It yields the protein CASSLPGQEQYF.

This chain uses TRBV4-3 with TRBJ2-7; the D gene is possibly TRBD2 (5 bases). The CDR3 runs to 14 residues. Looked up from germline, CDR1 is LGHNA and CDR2 is YSLEER. V lost 4 bases, J lost 3 bases, and 13 bases lay in between. This CDR3 reads CASSRTEGDYEQYF. The CDR3 DNA reads TGCGCCAGCAGCCGAACTGAGGGCGACTACGAGCAGTACTTC.

The chain employs TRBV6-6 and TRBJ2-7, with D perhaps TRBD1 or TRBD2 (5 bases each). The CDR3 is made up of 15 amino acids. Trimming pared 5 bases from V and 0 bases from J, leaving 14 bases between. Germline V CDR1 and CDR2: MNHNY, SVGAGI (reference sequence). The CDR3 loop is CASSRNRDGSYEQYF. CDR3 in DNA: TGTGCCAGCAGTAGGAACCGGGACGGCTCCTACGAGCAGTACTTC.

The chain uses TRBV4-1 and TRBJ2-7; TRBD2 might be the D (5 bases). This CDR3 has 14 amino acids. Looked up from germline, CDR1 is MGHRA and CDR2 is YSYEKL. Trimming left V 1 base short and J 4 bases short, with 11 bases between. The CDR3 sequence is CASSQAEEGYEQYF. The CDR3 nucleotides read TGCGCCAGCAGCCAAGCCGAAGAGGGATACGAGCAGTACTTC.

In this sample, this clone turned up once. The chain recombines TRBV5-1 with TRBJ2-2; D gene ambiguous. Looked up from germline, CDR1 is SGHRS and CDR2 is YFSETQ. V was trimmed by 5 bases and J by 4 bases, leaving 18 bases between them. The CDR3 totals 16 residues. In DNA, the CDR3 is TGCGCCAGCAGAATGGTGAGCACTCTAGTCACCGGGGAGCTGTTTTTT. This gives the protein CASRMVSTLVTGELFF.

The V gene is TRBV10-3, the J gene TRBJ2-2; TRBD2 agrees at 10 bases. This CDR3 contains 16 residues. CDR1 and CDR2 from the germline V gene are ENHRY and SYGVKD. The V gene end was trimmed by 1 base and the J gene end by 6 bases; junction bases not matched to a gene: 5. CDR3 bases: TGTGCCATCAGTGAGTTACGGCTAGCGGGAGCCGGGGAGCTGTTTTTT. Protein product: CAISELRLAGAGELFF.

Points on this clone: This same CDR3 is encoded by further DNA sequences in the sample. The chain has TRBV2 and TRBJ2-5, with D maybe TRBD1 (6 bases). The CDR3 has 15 residues. The V end was cut by 0 bases, the J end by 1 base, with 9 bases between. Germline values: CDR1 SNHLY, CDR2 FYNNEI. The CDR3 DNA reads as TGTGCCAGCAGTGAAGCAGGACAGATCCAAGAGACCCAGTACTTC. Protein sequence: CASSEAGQIQETQYF.

The gene calls are TRBV13 and TRBJ1-6; no definite D call. The V end was cut by 0 bases, the J end by 3 bases, with 6 bases between. Per germline, CDR1 PRHDT and CDR2 FYEKMQ (reference sequence). The CDR3 length is 15 residues. The DNA for the CDR3 is TGTGCCAGCAGCTTAGGAGGGAACTATAATTCACCCCTCCACTTT. Its protein is CASSLGGNYNSPLHF.

This sequence joins TRBV4-1 and TRBJ2-7; perhaps TRBD1 as D (6 bases). In germline, CDR1 is MGHRA, CDR2 YSYEKL. The CDR3 loop spans 15 amino acids. The V and J ends lost 2 bases and 6 bases respectively, with 17 bases between them. The CDR3 bases are TGCGCCAGCAGCCAAAAGGTGACAGGATCGGGCGAGCAGTACTTC. Translated: CASSQKVTGSGEQYF.

The chain joins TRBV9 to TRBJ2-6; D is unresolved. Between the trimmed V and J ends, which lost 1 base and 0 bases, there was a span of 8 bases. The CDR3 has 16 amino acids. CDR1 is SGDLS and CDR2 is YYNGEE in the germline V gene. The CDR3 DNA reads TGTGCCAGCAGCGTATGGGCCTACTCTGGGGCCAACGTCCTGACTTTC. This translates into CASSVWAYSGANVLTF.

This clone has a single count. The rearrangement links TRBV4-1 to TRBJ1-2; no clear D. Germline CDR1 and CDR2: MGHRA and YSYEKL. Between the trimmed V and J ends, which lost 0 bases and 5 bases, there was a span of 13 bases. The CDR3 runs to 15 residues. In nucleotides, the CDR3 is TGCGCCAGCAGCCAAGATCTGGCCGGAGGATATGGCTACACCTTC. Translating it yields CASSQDLAGGYGYTF.

J is TRBJ2-7 and V is TRBV27; the D gene is possibly TRBD2 (6 bases). Per the germline V gene, CDR1 is MNHEY and CDR2 is SMNVEV (reference sequence). There are 16 residues in the CDR3. V was shortened by 5 bases and J by 2 bases, with 19 bases between the two germline ends. CDR3 protein: CASSPSGGVRPYEQYF. In DNA form, the CDR3 reads TGTGCCAGCAGTCCCTCAGGAGGGGTTCGTCCCTACGAGCAGTACTTC.

The chain has TRBV4-2 and TRBJ2-1; no firm D call. CDR3 length: 13 amino acids. With 1 base removed from V and 8 bases from J, the gap between germline ends came to 9 bases. The germline V gene has CDR1 LGHNA and CDR2 YNFKEQ. CDR3 protein: CASSQARVYEQFF. CDR3 DNA: TGTGCCAGCAGCCAAGCCCGGGTATATGAGCAGTTCTTC.

The chain carries TRBV30 and TRBJ2-5; the match to TRBD2 covers 14 bases. The V and J ends lost 4 bases and 2 bases, in that order; junction bases with no gene match: 6. Germline CDR1 reads GTSNPN; CDR2 reads SVGIG (reference sequence). This CDR3 spans 16 amino acids. DNA for the CDR3: TGTGCCTGGAAAGGGACTAGCGGGGGCATACAAGAGACCCAGTACTTC. It codes for CAWKGTSGGIQETQYF.

V and J are TRBV7-9 and TRBJ1-2; D is unresolved. The CDR3 spans 14 residues. Trimming removed 8 bases at V and 4 bases at J, with 17 bases between. The V gene's germline CDR1 is SEHNR and CDR2 FQNEAQ (reference sequence). CDR3 sequence (DNA): TGTGCCAGCTCTCCCCGACTGGGTCTCTATGGCTACACCTTC. This sequence encodes CASSPRLGLYGYTF. Complete variable domain (other parts from reference TRBV7-9 and TRBJ1-2): DTGVSQNPRHKITKRGQNVTFRCDPISEHNRLYWYRQTLGQGPEFLTYFQNEAQLEKSRLLSDRFSAERPKGSFSTLEIQRTEQGDSAMYLCASSPRLGLYGYTFGSGTRLTVV.

The chain is built from TRBV19 and TRBJ2-7; a possible D gene is TRBD2 (5 bases). Germline V gene data show CDR1 as LNHDA and CDR2 as SQIVND (reference sequence). There are 13 residues in the CDR3. V lost 5 bases, J lost 2 bases, and 10 bases lay in between. CDR3 in DNA: TGTGCCAGTAGTTACGGACTTACCTACGAGCAGTACTTC. Translation gives CASSYGLTYEQYF.

This rearrangement joins TRBV4-1 to TRBJ2-7, with unresolved D. Trimming took 4 bases from V and 3 from J, leaving 16 bases between them. Germline lookup yields CDR1 MGHRA and CDR2 YSYEKL. The CDR3 loop spans 15 amino acids. As DNA, the CDR3 is TGCGCCAGCAGCCTAACCCAGGCAGGTGGCTACGAGCAGTACTTC. It encodes CASSLTQAGGYEQYF.

The chain recombines TRBV5-1 with TRBJ1-2; a weak D match, TRBD1 (5 bases). Looked up from germline, CDR1 is SGHRS and CDR2 is YFSETQ. This CDR3 is built from 11 residues. The V and J ends lost 7 bases and 8 bases respectively, with 12 bases between them. CDR3 amino acids: CASRDQGGYTF. CDR3 nucleotides: TGCGCCAGCCGCGACCAGGGAGGCTACACCTTC.

The chain links TRBV7-8 to TRBJ2-7; TRBD2 agrees at 9 bases. V shed 5 bases, J shed 0 bases, and the junction held 5 bases outside the gene matches. The V gene's germline CDR1 is SGHVS and CDR2 FQNEAQ. This CDR3 comprises 15 residues. The CDR3 nucleotides are TGTGCCAGCAGCCCCCGGACTAGCGACTCCTACGAGCAGTACTTC. Translated, it gives CASSPRTSDSYEQYF.

The chain is built from TRBV6-5 and TRBJ2-3; D is possibly TRBD1 or TRBD2 (6 bases each). The V end was cut by 8 bases, the J end by 2 bases, with 17 bases between. Germline values: CDR1 MNHEY, CDR2 SVGAGI. CDR3 size: 15 residues. CDR3 sequence: CASATRGPYTDTQYF. DNA of the CDR3: TGTGCCAGCGCTACTCGGGGGCCGTACACAGATACGCAGTATTTT.

The rearrangement links TRBV9 to TRBJ1-2, with D unresolved. The V and J ends lost 0 bases and 4 bases respectively, with 13 bases between them. The CDR3 is made up of 15 amino acids. CDR1 SGDLS and CDR2 YYNGEE come from the germline V gene. The CDR3 region is CASSVGEGFFYGYTF. CDR3 nucleotides: TGTGCCAGCAGCGTAGGAGAAGGGTTCTTCTATGGCTACACCTTC. The full variable domain, completed using reference TRBV9 and TRBJ1-2, is DSGVTQTPKHLITATGQRVTLRCSPRSGDLSVYWYQQSLDQGLQFLIQYYNGEERAKGNILERFSAQQFPDLHSELNLSSLELGDSALYFCASSVGEGFFYGYTFGSGTRLTVV.

J is TRBJ2-5 and V is TRBV27; 8 bases agree with TRBD1. V gave up 5 bases and J gave up 2 bases; unmatched junction bases: 4. This CDR3 has 14 amino acids. CDR1 MNHEY and CDR2 SMNVEV come from the germline V gene (reference sequence). The CDR3 bases are TGTGCCAGCAGTACAAGGGACAGGCAAGAGACCCAGTACTTC. Its translation: CASSTRDRQETQYF.

The chain couples TRBV5-1 to TRBJ2-7; 9 positions agree with TRBD1. The CDR3 has 17 amino acids. CDR1 SGHRS and CDR2 YFSETQ come from the germline V gene. V was pared by 4 bases and J by 4 bases, with 15 bases of the junction left unmatched. CDR3 protein: CASSPSTAGQGSYEQYF. The CDR3 DNA follows: TGCGCCAGCAGCCCCTCGACCGCTGGACAGGGGTCATACGAGCAGTACTTC.

This clone was detected a few times. This chain links TRBV4-1 with TRBJ1-2, with D possibly matching TRBD1 (5 bases). Germline values: CDR1 MGHRA, CDR2 YSYEKL. The CDR3 is 13 residues long. Trimming removed 4 bases at V and 8 bases at J, with 14 bases between. The CDR3 sequence: CASSPSGREGYTF. Here the CDR3 DNA reads TGCGCCAGCAGCCCCTCGGGACGAGAGGGCTACACCTTC.

The genes are TRBV28 and TRBJ1-1; 7 bases align to TRBD1. V was clipped by 4 bases and J by 5 bases; unmatched bases: 7. The germline V gene encodes CDR1 MDHEN and CDR2 SYDVKM. The CDR3 length is 14 residues. The CDR3 region is CASSSLTGWTEAFF. The CDR3 coding sequence is TGTGCCAGCAGTTCATTGACAGGGTGGACTGAAGCTTTCTTT. Complete variable domain (other parts from reference TRBV28 and TRBJ1-1): DVKVTQSSRYLVKRTGEKVFLECVQDMDHENMFWYRQDPGLGLRLIYFSYDVKMKEKGDIPEGYSVSREKKERFSLILESASTNQTSMYLCASSSLTGWTEAFFGQGTRLTVV.

The CDR3 DNA follows: TGTGCCAGCAGCAAAGTGCTTGGGACAGGGGAAGATACGCAGTATTTT. Its protein is CASSKVLGTGEDTQYF. The gene calls are TRBV21-1 and TRBJ2-3; the D call of TRBD1 is as the table states it, not checked on the DNA. TRBV21-1 is listed as a pseudogene. The length of the CDR3 is 16 residues.

This clone has a single count. The chain employs TRBV11-2 and TRBJ2-3; D is perhaps TRBD2 (6 bases). V was trimmed by 5 bases and J by 4 bases, leaving 19 bases between them. This CDR3 comprises 16 residues. CDR1 and CDR2 from the germline V gene are SGHAT and FQNNGV. The CDR3 region has the DNA TGTGCCAGCAGCATTGACGGGACTCCTCGGGCAGATACGCAGTATTTT. Residues: CASSIDGTPRADTQYF.